Below, 25 T cell receptor beta chains from the same sample are listed, as sequenced in a study of tumor-infiltrating lymphocytes in localized non-small cell lung cancer. This table comes from immunoSEQ multiplex PCR, and its TCRdb copy is limited to in-frame clones, with some not included. The sample includes approximately 3,000 clones, 50% to 55% of them seen just once. Sequencing was performed on uninvolved lung tissue not adjacent to the tumor. The receptors were sampled from a human donor with non-small cell lung cancer.

This clone was picked up a small number of times. The V and J genes are TRBV7-9 and TRBJ1-2; TRBD1 aligns across 7 bases. The length of the CDR3 is 14 residues. From germline, CDR1 is SEHNR and CDR2 FQNEAQ (reference sequence). J gave up 7 bases and V 4 bases, and 9 bases lay outside the gene matches. CDR3 region: CASSSLRGDGGYTF. CDR3 in DNA: TGTGCCAGCAGCTCCCTCAGGGGGGATGGTGGCTACACCTTC.

This clone was observed a few times. This sequence joins TRBV9 and TRBJ2-6; TRBD1 agrees at 9 bases. Germline V gene lookup returns CDR1 SGDLS and CDR2 YYNGEE. J was trimmed by 4 bases and V by 2 bases; bases with no gene match: 7. CDR3 length: 17 amino acids. Written as DNA, the CDR3 is TGTGCCAGCAGCGTCTTACAGGGGGCGGAAGGGGCCAACGTCCTGACTTTC. Translation gives CASSVLQGAEGANVLTF.

This clone came up a few times. This chain links TRBV10-3 with TRBJ2-1; D not certain. Germline CDR1 is ENHRY and CDR2 is SYGVKD. V gave up 6 bases and J gave up 9 bases, with 9 bases separating them. The CDR3 is made up of 11 amino acids. The CDR3 sequence: CAISRSVEQFF. The CDR3, as DNA: TGTGCCATCAGCAGGTCAGTTGAGCAGTTCTTC.

The genes are TRBV30 and TRBJ1-1, with a tentative D call TRBD1 (5 bases). The germline V and J ends were trimmed by 1 base and 4 bases, with 10 bases remaining between them. Germline V gene sequence: CDR1 GTSNPN, CDR2 SVGIG (reference sequence). There are 13 residues in the CDR3. Here the CDR3 reads CAWSGGGLTEAFF. As DNA, the CDR3 is TGTGCCTGGAGTGGGGGCGGCCTCACTGAAGCTTTCTTT.

The sample holds a few counts of this clone. This chain uses TRBV20-1 with TRBJ1-4, with unresolved D. V dropped 3 bases and J dropped 7 bases, with 6 bases sitting between them. Germline V lookup: CDR1 DFQATT, CDR2 SNEGSKA (reference sequence). The CDR3 contains 11 residues. This CDR3 is CSASWGEKLFF. In DNA form, the CDR3 reads TGCAGTGCTAGCTGGGGTGAAAAACTGTTTTTT.

This clone turned up a few times. The rearrangement links TRBV12-5 to TRBJ2-1, with D possibly being TRBD2 (6 bases). Germline loops: CDR1 LGHNT, CDR2 FRNRAP. V was pared by 5 bases and J by 8 bases, with 16 bases between. CDR3 size: 14 residues. DNA for the CDR3: TGTGCTAGTGGTACCCCGGACTACCAGGATGAGCAGTTCTTC. Protein product: CASGTPDYQDEQFF.

This clone was seen just once. The rearrangement links TRBV28 to TRBJ2-1, with D unresolved. The germline gives CDR1 MDHEN, CDR2 SYDVKM. V dropped 2 bases and J dropped 8 bases, with 16 bases sitting between them. There are 15 residues in the CDR3. The CDR3 reads CASSLLADSSDEQFF. The DNA for the CDR3 is TGTGCCAGCAGTTTACTTGCGGATTCCTCGGATGAGCAGTTCTTC.

The chain links TRBV28 to TRBJ2-2; weak D call: TRBD1 (5 bases). The V gene lost 6 bases and the J gene lost 1 base, with 15 bases spanning the gap. Germline CDR1 reads MDHEN; CDR2 reads SYDVKM. This CDR3 has 16 amino acids. CDR3 DNA: TGTGCCAGCAGCTGGGGCCGACGGATGAACACCGGGGAGCTGTTTTTT. It encodes CASSWGRRMNTGELFF.

The gene calls are TRBV6-1 and TRBJ2-7; D is undetermined. CDR1 and CDR2 (germline): MNHNS, SASEGT. V lost 3 bases, J lost 2 bases, and 14 bases lay in between. CDR3 length: 15 amino acids. DNA for the CDR3: TGTGCCAGCAGTGACAGTTCAAGATACCCCTACGAGCAGTACTTC. This codes for CASSDSSRYPYEQYF.

This chain joins TRBV6-6 and TRBJ2-7; D is uncertain. This CDR3 spans 14 amino acids. The germline V gene has CDR1 MNHNY and CDR2 SVGAGI (reference sequence). The ends were cut back, 6 bases at V and 2 bases at J, with 14 bases in the middle. CDR3 residues: CASRYTEMTYEQYF. The CDR3 DNA reads as TGTGCCAGCAGGTATACAGAGATGACCTACGAGCAGTACTTC.

The chain carries TRBV27 and TRBJ1-4; TRBD1 agrees at 8 bases. Germline assignment: CDR1 MNHEY and CDR2 SMNVEV (reference sequence). The CDR3 contains 14 residues. The J segment lost 8 bases and the V segment lost 8 bases, leaving 10 bases of the junction unmatched. CDR3 amino acids: CASRLQGAREKLFF. In DNA, the CDR3 is TGTGCCAGCCGGTTGCAGGGGGCTAGGGAAAAACTGTTTTTT.

The chain employs TRBV28 and TRBJ1-6; 10 bases map to TRBD1. CDR1 is MDHEN, CDR2 SYDVKM, per germline. The length of the CDR3 is 15 residues. With 10 bases clipped from V and 1 base from J, the junction kept 4 bases outside the gene matches. The CDR3 bases are TGTGCCATAGGACAGGGGGATTCCTATAATTCACCCCTCCACTTT. Its protein product is CAIGQGDSYNSPLHF.

This rearrangement joins TRBV6-6 to TRBJ1-6; D remains unclear. Trimming cost V 6 bases and J 6 bases, with 9 bases left between them. Germline CDR1 reads MNHNY; CDR2 reads SVGAGI (reference sequence). The CDR3 covers 13 residues. The DNA for the CDR3 is TGTGCCAGCAGCCCAGTAACTAATTCACCCCTCCACTTT. Protein sequence: CASSPVTNSPLHF.

The chain employs TRBV20-1 and TRBJ1-3; no clear D. Between the trimmed V and J ends, which lost 1 base and 4 bases, there was a span of 2 bases. From germline, CDR1 is DFQATT and CDR2 SNEGSKA (reference sequence). The CDR3 consists of 11 residues. CDR3 sequence: CSARAGNTIYF. CDR3 DNA: TGCAGTGCTAGAGCCGGAAACACCATATATTTT.

The V call is TRBV9, the J call TRBJ2-7; TRBD1 or TRBD2 may be the D gene (5 bases each). CDR3 length: 15 residues. Trimming took off 4 bases at V and 0 bases at J, with 14 bases between the two ends. CDR1 and CDR2 (germline): SGDLS, YYNGEE. CDR3 sequence (DNA): TGTGCCAGCAGCCCCCGGGGCGACTCCTCCTACGAGCAGTACTTC. It is translated as CASSPRGDSSYEQYF.

In its sample, this clone was seen a few times. J is TRBJ1-1 and V is TRBV5-1, with D unresolved. The CDR3 loop spans 15 amino acids. Per the germline V gene, CDR1 is SGHRS and CDR2 is YFSETQ. The V end lost 4 bases, the J end lost 2 bases, and 15 bases lay between the germline ends. CDR3 sequence: CASSPQGSANTEAFF. DNA of the CDR3: TGCGCCAGCAGCCCACAAGGATCGGCCAACACTGAAGCTTTCTTT.

The rearrangement links TRBV9 to TRBJ1-2; D might be TRBD1 (6 bases). Per germline, CDR1 SGDLS and CDR2 YYNGEE. The CDR3 loop spans 13 amino acids. V gave up 0 bases and J gave up 8 bases, with 11 bases separating them. The CDR3 DNA sequence: TGTGCCAGCAGCGTAGATGACAGGCCCGGCTACACCTTC. Amino acid sequence: CASSVDDRPGYTF.

This clone occurred a few times. The rearrangement links TRBV19 to TRBJ2-1, with D possibly matching TRBD1 (6 bases). Trimming pared 6 bases from V and 8 bases from J, leaving 14 bases between. Germline V gene sequence: CDR1 LNHDA, CDR2 SQIVND (reference sequence). This CDR3 spans 13 amino acids. For the CDR3, the DNA is TGTGCCAGTAGCCACAGGGAAGCGGATGAGCAGTTCTTC. Protein: CASSHREADEQFF.

This rearrangement joins TRBV4-3 to TRBJ2-7; 9 bases are shared with TRBD1. V dropped 4 bases and J dropped 6; count of bases not matched to a gene: 13. The V gene's germline CDR1 is LGHNA and CDR2 YSLEER. This CDR3 comprises 16 residues. The CDR3 nucleotides are TGCGCCAGCAGCCCCGAGATGGGGACAGGGATTGTCGAGCAGTACTTC. It codes for CASSPEMGTGIVEQYF.

This chain links TRBV28 with TRBJ1-4; D is possibly TRBD1 (5 bases). Germline V CDR1 and CDR2: MDHEN, SYDVKM. V was cut by 5 bases and J by 3 bases, with 13 bases left in between. This CDR3 has 15 amino acids. CDR3 DNA sequence: TGTGCCAGCAGTCCTGGGGGAGGGGCTAATGAAAAACTGTTTTTT. Protein product: CASSPGGGANEKLFF.

The chain recombines TRBV4-2 with TRBJ2-7; 10 nucleotides align to TRBD1. CDR1 and CDR2 (germline): LGHNA, YNFKEQ. V was pared by 1 base and J by 3 bases, with 24 bases of the junction left unmatched. The CDR3 extends over 22 amino acids. CDR3: CASSQGRGTGASRGLDYYEQYF. The CDR3 DNA reads as TGTGCCAGCAGCCAAGGGAGGGGGACAGGGGCCTCGCGGGGGCTGGATTACTACGAGCAGTACTTC.

The J gene is TRBJ2-5, the V gene TRBV5-4; unclear D gene. V was shortened by 0 bases and J by 3 bases, with 6 bases between the two germline ends. This CDR3 region has 13 residues. The germline CDR1 and CDR2 sequences are SGHNT and YYREEE (reference sequence). The CDR3 DNA reads TGTGCCAGCAGCTTGGACAGAAAAGAGACCCAGTACTTC. This encodes CASSLDRKETQYF.

Judged by abundance, this clone is large. The rearrangement links TRBV9 to TRBJ1-5; unclear D gene. Germline V gene data show CDR1 as SGDLS and CDR2 as YYNGEE. Trimming removed 0 bases from V and 4 bases from J, with 11 bases in between. The CDR3 covers 15 residues. CDR3: CASSVGNRGNQPQHF. CDR3 nucleotide sequence: TGTGCCAGCAGCGTAGGAAACCGAGGTAATCAGCCCCAGCATTTT. Drawing the rest from reference TRBV9 and TRBJ1-5, the complete variable domain is DSGVTQTPKHLITATGQRVTLRCSPRSGDLSVYWYQQSLDQGLQFLIQYYNGEERAKGNILERFSAQQFPDLHSELNLSSLELGDSALYFCASSVGNRGNQPQHFGDGTRLSIL.

The chain is built from TRBV9 and TRBJ1-1; no clear D. V shed 4 bases and J shed 2 bases, with 12 bases lying between them. Per the germline V gene, CDR1 is SGDLS and CDR2 is YYNGEE. The CDR3 is made up of 14 amino acids. As DNA, the CDR3 is TGTGCCAGCAGCTCGGGCCACCCAAACACTGAAGCTTTCTTT. It codes for CASSSGHPNTEAFF.

This clone has a handful of counts. The chain joins TRBV6-5 to TRBJ1-5, with 7 bases identical to TRBD1. The CDR3 extends over 15 amino acids. Germline CDR1 MNHEY, CDR2 SVGAGI. V was clipped by 6 bases and J by 6 bases; unmatched bases: 11. The CDR3 reads CASSPSGGTGQPQHF. The CDR3 DNA follows: TGTGCCAGCAGCCCTTCAGGGGGGACGGGTCAGCCCCAGCATTTT.